The T cell receptor (beta chain) under discussion was sequenced for a study of shared clonotypes between healthy human individuals. General study results and limits: Sorted-subset samples were not fully sequenced, rarefaction indicated.

Comment on this clone: Its matching antigen is unknown.

Methods used by the authors: Filtering differed because ImmunoSEQ produced junction-only sequences that carried no quality scores. Produced via immunoSEQ multiplex PCR; TCRdb's table is partial and in-frame only. That table is the source of V, J and clone size, and D and trimming were worked out from the DNA. Counted here are around 2.3 million clones, 95% occurring once; the ten biggest clones make up around 0.13%. Deletions cut 0 bases from V and 13 bases from J, with 15 bases between. The CDR3 loop spans 13 amino acids. CDR1 and CDR2 from the germline V gene are KGHSH and LQKENI. The material sequenced was naive CD4+ T cells sorted from blood. Indicated subset: CD45RA+ positively selected. The V gene is TRBV18, the J gene TRBJ1-2; D is possibly TRBD1 (5 bases). The TCR comes from a man younger than 35 in good health. The CDR3 DNA sequence: TGTGCCAGCTCACCACCCGGCCCTGGGGCAATCACCTTC. Amino acid sequence: CASSPPGPGAITF.